Described below is a single T cell receptor (beta chain) sequence and its context. No antigen is known for it. The data were taken from a study of identical twins. The CDR3 consists of 22 residues. The trim removed 3 bases at V and 0 bases at J, leaving 19 bases unmatched. The V gene's germline CDR1 is LGHDT and CDR2 YNNKEL (reference sequence). Notes on the study in general: In monozygotic twins, models underestimated the sharing of out-of-frame TCR alpha.

In TCRdb, the 5' RACE reads were re-called with MiXCR into one record per CDR3 protein. The profile shows 1.5 million to 2 million distinct CDR3 sequences, about 32% of them singletons. The sequencing input was cord blood. The rearrangement joins TRBV3-1 to TRBJ2-1, with 11 bases identical to TRBD2. The sequence came from a newborn girl in good health. CDR3 amino acids: CASSHNTFPGLAELSSYNEQFF. DNA for the CDR3: TGTGCCAGCAGCCACAACACTTTTCCGGGACTAGCGGAACTGAGCTCCTACAATGAGCAGTTCTTC.